The sequence of this TCR delta chain was determined in a study of γδ T cells in repeated Plasmodium falciparum infection (TCRdb year 2021). About the full investigation: The natural-infection arm enrolled Malian children exposed to intense seasonal malaria transmission and compared the Malian children with Australian children matched for age and gender. Four controlled human malaria infections were administered to a few malaria-naive U.S. adults over approximately 600 days by bites from P. falciparum NF54-infected Anopheles stephensi mosquitoes. Samples from controlled-infection subjects were taken at baseline, right before selected infections, and 21 days after each infection. Malian gammadelta TCR repertoires were analysed cross-sectionally in periods with no transmission and longitudinally across episodes of acute febrile malaria. Using both natural infection in Mali and controlled human malaria infection, the study looked at the way repeated Plasmodium falciparum infection shapes the human gammadelta T cell repertoire. Study-wide findings and limitations: Because the controlled-infection cohort was small, analysis of inter-individual variability in gammadelta T cell responses was limited. Vdelta2-negative gammadelta TCR repertoires from Malian children appeared more clonally expanded, less diverse and less shared than those of Australian children. A highly stable polyclonal repertoire over time and infection, with many inter-individual overlapping TCRgamma sequences, was shown by Vgamma9/Vdelta2+ TCR repertoires. The Malian cohort was drawn from a small rural village made up mostly of one ethnic group, which limits generalizability. Repeated controlled infections appeared to drive waves of new clonotype selection in Vdelta2-negative, largely Vdelta1+, gammadelta TCR repertoires.

For bulk TCR repertoire analysis, Vgamma9/Vdelta2+ and Vdelta2-negative gammadelta T cell populations were isolated by flow sorting from peripheral blood mononuclear cells. The germline V gene (reference sequence) specifies TVYSNPD as CDR1 and GDNSRS as CDR2. Reading from cysteine to phenylalanine, the CDR3 counts 21 amino acids. The retained sequence is limited to the CDR3, 63 bases, with the frame set at the first base. The method behind the library was multiplex PCR. These reads were obtained on an Illumina MiSeq. Every sorted gammadelta T cell sample had both its TCR gamma (TRG) and TCR delta (TRD) chains sequenced. The study's processing was this. The repertoire analyses drew on clonotype tree plots, the accumulated frequency of the top 20 clonotypes, and diversity index (DI) and D75 metrics. TCRdb reprocessed the public data with the CATT caller; entries with the same nucleotide sequence were combined afterwards. These V and J calls rely on TCRdb rather than the paper's analysis. For this sample there are 75,000 to 100,000 delta-chain clones; more than 1.4% appear just once. The ten most abundant clones make up approximately 10% of the sample.

This clone was observed a few times. No antigen is known for it. A far larger clone differs by one base, so this is likely a read error. Within the sample, other DNA sequences also encode this same CDR3. The sequence is built from TRDV3 and TRDJ1; 12 bases in the junction line up with TRDD3. Since TCRdb gives no J gene, matching the DNA to germline was used here to assign it. The receptor was isolated from a pool of human donors (malaria-infected and uninfected, not separated). Sequenced material: gamma-delta T cells from blood. The CDR3 in this case is CAFSKFLPIVLGDTITDKLIF. In nucleotide form, the sequence is TGCGCCTTTAGTAAATTCCTACCTATCGTACTGGGGGATACTATCACCGATAAACTCATCTTT. Reference TRDV3 and TRDJ1 proteins supply the regions before and after the CDR3; the full variable domain is: CDKVTQSSPDQTVASGSEVVLLCTYDTVYSNPDLFWYRIRPDYSFQFVFYGDNSRSEGADFTQGRFSVKHILTQKAFHLVISPVRTEDSATYYCAFSKFLPIVLGDTITDKLIFGKGTRVTVEP.